This TCR beta chain came from a study of T cells in Graves' hyperthyroidism and ophthalmopathy. The TCR beta CDR3 regions underwent amplification using RNA transcripts as the source. Researchers ran a first-round RT-PCR on the TCR CDR3 using the HTBI primer set. TCRdb re-analysed the multiplex PCR reads in MiXCR, keeping a single row per CDR3 protein. Here the sample spans around 500,000 distinct CDR3 sequences, about 16% being singletons. For ophthalmopathy patients, the Clinical Activity Score was at least 3 and the NOSPECS grade at least 4; duration was under 3 months. The length of the CDR3 is 14 residues. CDR1 MDHEN and CDR2 SYDVKM come from the germline V gene. Comments on this clonotype: Relative to the germline gene, one junction end is altered; a read error may explain this.

The chain links TRBV28 to TRBJ2-7; D could derive from TRBD1 or TRBD2 (6 bases each). Sequencing was performed on blood. The TCR was taken from a woman in her twenties or thirties with Graves' ophthalmopathy. CDR3 DNA sequence: TGTGCCAGCACCCAATGGGGGGCGTCCTCCGAGCAGTACTTC. Protein product: CASTQWGASSEQYF.